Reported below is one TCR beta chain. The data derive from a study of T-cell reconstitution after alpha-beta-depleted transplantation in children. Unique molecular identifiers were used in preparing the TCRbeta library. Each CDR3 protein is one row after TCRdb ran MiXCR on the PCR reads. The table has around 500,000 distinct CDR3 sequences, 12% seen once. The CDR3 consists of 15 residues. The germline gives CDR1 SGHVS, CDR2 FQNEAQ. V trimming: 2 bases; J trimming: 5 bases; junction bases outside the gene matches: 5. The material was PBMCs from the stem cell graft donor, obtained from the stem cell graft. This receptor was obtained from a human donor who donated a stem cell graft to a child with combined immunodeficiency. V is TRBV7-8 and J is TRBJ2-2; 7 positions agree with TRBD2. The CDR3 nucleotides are TGTGCCAGCAGCTTAAGGGCAGCGGGGACCGGGGAGCTGTTTTTT. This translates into CASSLRAAGTGELFF.